This T cell receptor beta chain was observed in a study of cytomegalovirus exposure and HLA in healthy donors. Produced via immunoSEQ multiplex PCR; TCRdb's table is partial and in-frame only. Altogether roughly 120,000 clones are present, more than 70% being singletons, with the ten largest covering about 1.8%. Germline values: CDR1 SGHRS, CDR2 YFSETQ. Trimming removed 5 bases at V and 1 base at J, with 12 bases between. The length of the CDR3 is 14 residues. Input material: PBMCs. The TCR originated in a man between 18 and 35 years old in good health and CMV-seronegative. V usage is TRBV5-1 and J usage is TRBJ1-1; TRBD1 might be the D (5 bases). The CDR3 bases are TGCGCCAGCAGTTTTCAGGGCAGGAACACTGAAGCTTTCTTT. Encoded protein: CASSFQGRNTEAFF.